Listed here are 23 T cell receptor beta chains from one sample, sequenced in a study of blood T cell repertoires in COVID-19. Assay: immunoSEQ multiplex PCR; the TCRdb copy retains only in-frame clones and omits some. The data contain approximately 300,000 clones, 88% of them singletons. Source material: peripheral blood. The source of these receptors is a woman aged 30 to 39 with COVID-19, enrolled during active disease.

The rearrangement uses TRBV24-1 and TRBJ1-2, with TRBD1 identical over 11 bases. CDR3 length: 17 amino acids. Germline V CDR1 and CDR2: KGHDR, SFDVKD. V lost 3 bases to trimming and J lost 4 bases; unmatched junction nucleotides: 9. CDR3 in DNA: TGTGCCACCAGTGATCGACCCGGGACAGGGGGGTTCTATGGCTACACCTTC. Translating gives CATSDRPGTGGFYGYTF.

This chain links TRBV7-2 with TRBJ1-1, with D perhaps matching TRBD1 (5 bases). V shed 2 bases and J shed 2 bases, with 18 bases lying between them. Germline values: CDR1 SGHTA, CDR2 FQGNSA. This CDR3 region has 17 residues. The CDR3 DNA reads as TGTGCCAGCAGCTTACCCTTGGGCAGGGCCCTTAACACTGAAGCTTTCTTT. This gives the protein CASSLPLGRALNTEAFF.

This clone was seen a handful of times. The V gene is TRBV5-1, the J gene TRBJ2-7, with D perhaps TRBD2 (6 bases). Germline CDR1 SGHRS, CDR2 YFSETQ. The ends were cut back, 1 base at V and 1 base at J, with 12 bases in the middle. The CDR3 is made up of 15 amino acids. CDR3 in amino acids: CASSLPAGGSYEQYF. The CDR3 nucleotides are TGCGCCAGCAGCTTGCCAGCGGGTGGATCCTACGAGCAGTACTTC.

This chain connects TRBV9 to TRBJ2-1, with D unclear. The CDR3 length is 13 residues. CDR1 is SGDLS and CDR2 is YYNGEE in the germline V gene. Between the trimmed V and J ends, which lost 2 bases and 6 bases, there was a span of 9 bases. The CDR3 bases are TGTGCCAGCAGCGTGGGTAGCTCCAATGAGCAGTTCTTC. This sequence encodes CASSVGSSNEQFF.

This rearrangement joins TRBV4-3 to TRBJ1-5; 8 nucleotides match TRBD1. Germline V gene lookup returns CDR1 LGHNA and CDR2 YSLEER. CDR3 length: 18 amino acids. Unmatched junction bases numbered 11, after V lost 3 bases and J lost 1 base. The DNA for the CDR3 is TGCGCCAGCAGCCAGACCCGGATTTGGACAGGGAGCAATCAGCCCCAGCATTTT. It yields the protein CASSQTRIWTGSNQPQHF.

The chain combines TRBV7-6 with TRBJ2-3; TRBD1 matches 9 bases. Germline-derived CDR1 and CDR2 are SGHVS and FNYEAQ. The CDR3 length is 16 residues. Trimming took 5 bases from V and 5 from J; bases not matched to a gene: 11. The DNA for the CDR3 is TGTGCCAGCAGCCTGATGATACAGGGGGCTGAAGATACGCAGTATTTT. Amino acids: CASSLMIQGAEDTQYF.

The chain uses TRBV19 and TRBJ1-6; D gene ambiguous. V lost 6 bases and J 7 bases, leaving 4 bases between the germline ends. This CDR3 region has 11 residues. CDR1 and CDR2 from the germline V gene are LNHDA and SQIVND (reference sequence). CDR3 sequence reads: CASSGNSPLHF. CDR3 bases: TGTGCCAGTAGCGGGAATTCACCCCTCCACTTT.

V is TRBV4-3 and J is TRBJ2-2, with TRBD1 matching over 12 bases. With 0 bases clipped from V and 7 bases from J, the junction kept 9 bases outside the gene matches. The CDR3 has 18 residues. Germline CDR1 and CDR2: LGHNA and YSLEER. The CDR3 here is CASSQDRDRGRGGGELFF. The CDR3, as DNA: TGCGCCAGCAGCCAAGATCGGGACAGGGGGCGGGGTGGCGGGGAGCTGTTTTTT.

The rearrangement uses TRBV29-1 and TRBJ2-2, with 11 bases identical to TRBD2. Germline trimming cut 7 bases from V and 7 bases from J; bases unmatched to any gene: 11. The CDR3 totals 15 residues. CDR1 SQVTM and CDR2 ANQGSEA come from the germline V gene. In nucleotides, the CDR3 is TGCAGCGCCCGTAGCGGGAGGGCCGCGGGCGGGGAGCTGTTTTTT. Translated: CSARSGRAAGGELFF.

The chain employs TRBV9 and TRBJ2-2, with a tentative D call TRBD1 (5 bases). The germline gives CDR1 SGDLS, CDR2 YYNGEE. This CDR3 contains 15 residues. The ends were cut back, 1 base at V and 4 bases at J, with 11 bases in the middle. The CDR3 region is CASSVQGAFTGELFF. The CDR3 nucleotides read TGTGCCAGCAGCGTACAAGGGGCGTTCACCGGGGAGCTGTTTTTT.

This clone was seen just once. The J gene is TRBJ2-3, the V gene TRBV6-2 or TRBV6-3; 7 bases map to TRBD2. Losses at the gene ends were 5 bases for V and 2 bases for J; bases not matched to a gene: 7. The CDR3 extends over 15 amino acids. The germline V gene encodes CDR1 MNHEY and CDR2 SVGEGT. The CDR3 reads CASSSGTFHTDTQYF. CDR3 DNA sequence: TGTGCCAGCAGTAGCGGGACCTTCCACACAGATACGCAGTATTTT.

The chain recombines TRBV14 with TRBJ1-4, with D possibly TRBD1 on 5 matching bases. With 4 bases removed from V and 5 bases from J, the gap between germline ends came to 17 bases. The CDR3 is 16 amino acids. Per germline, CDR1 SGHDN and CDR2 FVKESK. CDR3 region: CASSRSYRGLNEKLFF. The CDR3 coding sequence is TGTGCCAGCAGCCGCTCGTATAGGGGTCTGAATGAAAAACTGTTTTTT. Variable domain in full (rest from reference TRBV14 and TRBJ1-4): EAGVTQFPSHSVIEKGQTVTLRCDPISGHDNLYWYRRVMGKEIKFLLHFVKESKQDESGMPNNRFLAERTGGTYSTLKVQPAELEDSGVYFCASSRSYRGLNEKLFFGSGTQLSVL.

The V and J genes are TRBV6-1 and TRBJ2-7; TRBD1 might be the D (5 bases). Germline CDR1 is MNHNS and CDR2 is SASEGT. V dropped 4 bases and J dropped 1 base, with 17 bases sitting between them. CDR3 length: 16 residues. This CDR3 is CASSAPLGALSYEQYF. In nucleotides, the CDR3 is TGTGCCAGCAGTGCCCCCCTTGGGGCGCTATCCTACGAGCAGTACTTC.

This chain connects TRBV30 to TRBJ1-1; 7 positions match TRBD1. CDR1 is GTSNPN and CDR2 is SVGIG in the germline V gene (reference sequence). Trimming took 1 base from V and 10 from J; bases not matched to a gene: 3. The CDR3 spans 11 residues. The CDR3 DNA reads as TGTGCCTGGAGTGGACAGGGTCGAGCTTTCTTT. Its protein is CAWSGQGRAFF. Full variable domain (remainder filled in from reference TRBV30 and TRBJ1-1): SQTIHQWPATLVQPVGSPLSLECTVEGTSNPNLYWYRQAAGRGLQLLFYSVGIGQISSEVPQNLSASRPQDRQFILSSKKLLLSDSGFYLCAWSGQGRAFFGQGTRLTVV.

This rearrangement joins TRBV15 to TRBJ2-7; D might be TRBD1 (5 bases). The CDR3 length is 14 residues. Germline assignment: CDR1 LNHNV and CDR2 YYDKDF (reference sequence). V was trimmed by 4 bases and J by 2 bases, leaving 12 bases between them. The CDR3: CATSKPGNTYEQYF. Written as DNA, the CDR3 is TGTGCCACCAGCAAACCAGGGAACACCTACGAGCAGTACTTC.

This clone was seen a single time. The rearrangement uses TRBV7-9 and TRBJ1-1, with D possibly being TRBD1 (6 bases). V lost 5 bases to trimming and J lost 0 bases, with 16 bases between them. There are 16 residues in the CDR3. The germline V gene encodes CDR1 SEHNR and CDR2 FQNEAQ (reference sequence). The CDR3 DNA follows: TGTGCCAGCAGCCTAGGACAGCAGAATTTGAACACTGAAGCTTTCTTT. Translating gives CASSLGQQNLNTEAFF. The whole variable domain, remainder taken from reference TRBV7-9 and TRBJ1-1, is DTGVSQNPRHKITKRGQNVTFRCDPISEHNRLYWYRQTLGQGPEFLTYFQNEAQLEKSRLLSDRFSAERPKGSFSTLEIQRTEQGDSAMYLCASSLGQQNLNTEAFFGQGTRLTVV.

This clone was detected only a few times. V and J are TRBV5-1 and TRBJ1-1, with TRBD1 identical over 8 bases. CDR3 length: 13 residues. Germline V lookup: CDR1 SGHRS, CDR2 YFSETQ. Trimming cost V 2 bases and J 4 bases; bases outside gene matches: 1. The CDR3 sequence is CASSLTGGTEAFF. CDR3 DNA: TGCGCCAGCAGCTTAACAGGGGGCACTGAAGCTTTCTTT.

The chain joins TRBV2 to TRBJ2-3; possible D gene TRBD1, 5 bases. V lost 6 bases, J lost 4 bases, and 14 bases lay in between. This CDR3 contains 14 residues. CDR1 is SNHLY, CDR2 FYNNEI, per germline. The CDR3 here is CASSFGRAADTQYF. In DNA, the CDR3 is TGTGCCAGCAGCTTCGGCAGGGCGGCAGATACGCAGTATTTT.

This chain uses TRBV18 with TRBJ2-5, with D unclear. V was cut by 2 bases and J by 5 bases, with 9 bases left in between. Germline CDR1 and CDR2: KGHSH and LQKENI. The CDR3 has 13 amino acids. The CDR3 loop reads CASSPTVWETQYF. In nucleotides, the CDR3 is TGTGCCAGCTCACCAACGGTGTGGGAGACCCAGTACTTC. Supplemented by reference TRBV18 and TRBJ2-5, the full variable domain reads NAGVMQNPRHLVRRRGQEARLRCSPMKGHSHVYWYRQLPEEGLKFMVYLQKENIIDESGMPKERFSAEFPKEGPSILRIQQVVRGDSAAYFCASSPTVWETQYFGPGTRLLVL.

The J gene is TRBJ2-7, the V gene TRBV15, with D possibly TRBD1 on 5 matching bases. Per germline, CDR1 LNHNV and CDR2 YYDKDF (reference sequence). Trimming cost V 6 bases and J 1 base, with 10 bases left between them. The CDR3 has 13 amino acids. CDR3 protein: CATSQGPSYEQYF. DNA of the CDR3: TGTGCCACCAGTCAGGGCCCATCCTACGAGCAGTACTTC.

A single count supports this clone. The J gene is TRBJ2-2, the V gene TRBV4-1, with no clear D. The germline CDR1 and CDR2 sequences are MGHRA and YSYEKL. V was cut by 2 bases and J by 1 base, with 5 bases left in between. CDR3 length: 14 residues. The CDR3: CASSQYGNTGELFF. The CDR3 bases are TGCGCCAGCAGCCAATACGGGAACACCGGGGAGCTGTTTTTT.

This chain links TRBV6-8 with TRBJ2-2; D unresolved. The CDR3 is made up of 16 amino acids. Trimming removed 0 bases at V and 3 bases at J, with 11 bases between. In germline, CDR1 is MNHGY, CDR2 SAAAGT. The CDR3: CASSYSASVYTGELFF. Here the CDR3 DNA reads TGTGCCAGCAGTTACTCGGCCAGCGTTTACACCGGGGAGCTGTTTTTT.

This clone came up once. V is TRBV5-1 and J is TRBJ2-5; 8 bases agree with TRBD1. Germline assignment: CDR1 SGHRS and CDR2 YFSETQ. V shed 1 base, J shed 0 bases, and the junction held 5 bases outside the gene matches. The CDR3 contains 16 residues. CDR3 coding DNA: TGCGCCAGCAGCTTGCCCCACAGGGGGAACCAAGAGACCCAGTACTTC. Its translation is CASSLPHRGNQETQYF. Full variable domain (remainder filled in from reference TRBV5-1 and TRBJ2-5): KAGVTQTPRYLIKTRGQQVTLSCSPISGHRSVSWYQQTPGQGLQFLFEYFSETQRNKGNFPGRFSGRQFSNSRSEMNVSTLELGDSALYLCASSLPHRGNQETQYFGPGTRLLVL.